This entry lists 4 T cell receptor beta chains sequenced from one sample in a study of blood T cell repertoires in COVID-19. Repertoires were generated with immunoSEQ multiplex PCR, while TCRdb's copy carries only in-frame clones and drops some. The data hold about 200,000 clones, with roughly 80% observed a single time. The source material was peripheral blood. These receptors were obtained from a human donor in a cohort sampled during active COVID-19.

The chain joins TRBV18 to TRBJ1-5; D might be TRBD1 (6 bases). Looked up from germline, CDR1 is KGHSH and CDR2 is LQKENI. The V and J ends lost 4 bases and 5 bases respectively, with 9 bases between them. This CDR3 region has 13 residues. CDR3 DNA sequence: TGTGCCAGCTCACGGGACATTTATCAGCCCCAGCATTTT. As protein: CASSRDIYQPQHF.

The chain recombines TRBV11-2 with TRBJ2-7, with 9 bases fitting TRBD2. Trimming removed 5 bases from V and 2 bases from J; junction bases left unmatched: 4. There are 14 residues in the CDR3. CDR1 is SGHAT, CDR2 FQNNGV, per germline. CDR3 in DNA: TGTGCCAGCAGCATTCTAGCGGGACCCTACGAGCAGTACTTC. This sequence encodes CASSILAGPYEQYF.

V is TRBV5-1 and J is TRBJ2-3; 13 nucleotides match TRBD2. J lost 5 bases, V lost 7 bases, and 7 bases had no gene match. Germline V gene sequence: CDR1 SGHRS, CDR2 YFSETQ. The CDR3 has 15 residues. CDR3 DNA sequence: TGCGCCAGCGCCGTGACTAGCGGGAGGTTAGATACGCAGTATTTT. This encodes CASAVTSGRLDTQYF.

This chain joins TRBV10-3 and TRBJ2-6, with D possibly being TRBD1 (6 bases). Trimming left V 3 bases short and J 0 bases short, with 6 bases between. Per germline, CDR1 ENHRY and CDR2 SYGVKD. CDR3 size: 15 residues. CDR3 residues: CAISEGGSGANVLTF. The CDR3 region has the DNA TGTGCCATCAGTGAAGGGGGCTCTGGGGCCAACGTCCTGACTTTC.